This TCR beta chain was documented in a study of shared clonotypes between healthy human individuals (dated by TCRdb to the early 2020s). As for the study more broadly: A couple of women and a few men aged 18 to 49 years were included in the cohort. For each donor, CD4 naive and CD4 memory were each given three plates, CD8 naive was given two plates, and CD8 memory was given one plate. The study deeply sequenced blood TCR repertoires of 5 or 6 healthy adults to estimate repertoire size and the extent of clonotype sharing between individuals. Libraries were prepared and TCR repertoires were sequenced by different laboratories using diverse techniques, in order to increase sequencing depth and limit assay-specific biases. Leukapheresis yielded between about 0.8 and 8.9 billion PBMCs per donor. What the authors observed across the whole study: Higher generation probabilities were observed for clonotypes shared by all four sorted-subset donors than for non-shared clonotypes. Pairwise subsampling led to the expectation that sequencing depth would affect the degree of clonotype sharing among donors. Naive subsets generally had larger estimated clonotype richness than memory subsets. Incomplete sequencing was indicated by rarefaction of sorted-subset datasets, despite the large sequencing depth. Sampling was limited to blood, and TCR repertoires in tissue likely differ from TCR repertoires in blood. The genetic and exposure-history diversity represented was limited by the small number of donors. When a few donors were compared, the shared fraction of clonotypes was about 5% for naive CD4, around 4% for naive CD8, roughly 2.5% for memory CD4, and roughly 0.4% for memory CD8.

For the CD8 naive samples, CD45RO-negative cells were positively selected for CCR7, yielding a CD45RA+CCR7+ population from which TemRA cells were excluded. Donors were healthy HIV-negative adults with no recently reported acute infections or vaccinations. Every donor was a Caucasian adult residing in Nashville, Tennessee, USA. Blood was obtained by leukapheresis, after which PBMCs were separated by Ficoll-Histopaque density gradient centrifugation and cryopreserved in liquid nitrogen vapor phase. Analytical flow cytometry was used to check the purity and quantity of each magnetically sorted T cell population. Genomic DNA was isolated from each sorted fraction and quantified by UV absorbance on a Nanodrop 2000c. Using the deep immunoSEQ assay, multiplex PCR amplified TCR CDR3 regions from genomic DNA. For each cell subset, the extracted genomic DNA was distributed evenly across all wells of several immunoSEQ 96-well plates, and each plate served as one replicate. For sorted subsets, 200 ng of genomic DNA, equivalent to about 30,000 T cell genomes, went into each replicate PCR. The purified libraries were quantified using a Qubit 3.0 fluorometer, sized with a Bioanalyzer 2100, and then quantified again using the KAPA Library Quantification kit. Every immunoSEQ 96-well plate was sequenced on a dedicated single-read 150-cycle Illumina NextSeq 550 flow cell. The published analysis was carried out like this. Because only junctional sequences without quality scores were contained in the immunoSEQ output, filtering matching that applied to full-length reads could not be performed. Sequences were annotated with PyIR, a Python wrapper for IgBLAST v1.9, and V/J genes and CDR3 were assigned using IMGT germline references. Reads with weak V/J assignments (E-value above 1e-6), missing CDR3, stop codons, out-of-frame junctions, or ambiguous translated residues were removed. A V3J clonotype was defined by an identical inferred V gene, J gene, and CDR3 amino acid sequence. Percentage overlap between repertoires was calculated by dividing the number of shared unique clonotypes by the size of the smaller repertoire. Repertoire richness was assessed with RTK rarefaction, the Chao1 estimator, and Recon v2.1 estimates of unobserved clonotypes. Generation probabilities were computed with OLGA for all TCRbeta clonotypes obtained by the gDNA method from several donors. In its TCRdb copy, this immuneACCESS table keeps in-frame sequences only and misses some clones. Where compared with another copy, unresolved V genes explain less than half of these, and the others have no known cause. Clone size and the V and J calls come from that table; the DNA yielded D and trimming. Within this sample are hundreds of thousands of clones, with around 96% of them counted one time only. The ten top clones hold 0.11% of the sample.

With regard to this clone: No cognate antigen has been identified for it. Base qualities are missing; no much larger clone stands one base away.

Sample: naive CD8+ T cells sorted from blood. The sample's cell subset or site label, decoded: CD45RA+CCR7+. The sequence came from a woman aged 25 to 39 in good health.

The CDR3 here reads CASSEGLVDTQYF. DNA sequence: TGTGCCAGCAGTGAAGGTTTAGTGGATACGCAGTATTTT. The sequence joins TRBV2 to TRBJ2-3, with the D gene not clear enough to name. CDR1 SNHLY and CDR2 FYNNEI were looked up in the germline V gene. Between the V and J ends, shortened by 1 base and 6 bases respectively, the junction contains 8 bases. The CDR3 starts with the cysteine, ends with the phenylalanine, and has 13 residues. Of all the DNA, just the CDR3 is kept, 39 bases in frame from base 1.